This T cell receptor (beta chain) was observed in a study of blood T cell repertoires in COVID-19. As for the study in general: Donors in the United States, Italy and Spain gave samples during acute or convalescent COVID-19. T cells, B-cell-depleted T cells, or PBMCs supplied cDNA or gDNA.

Methods used by the authors: Amplified reference gene primers provided the basis for estimating nucleated cell counts. Sequencing was performed with immunoSEQ multiplex PCR; in TCRdb, only in-frame clones are kept and a portion is missing. V and J calls and clone size are copied from that table; D and trimming were computed from the DNA. The repertoire holds 200,000 to 300,000 clones, with more than 85% as singletons. This clone was counted once. V was shortened by 0 bases and J by 6 bases, with 14 bases between the two germline ends. The CDR3 is made up of 15 amino acids. The germline gives CDR1 ENHRY, CDR2 SYGVKD.

Sequencing was done on a sample of peripheral blood. This rearrangement joins TRBV10-3 to TRBJ1-2, with D unclear. The source of this sequence is a woman between 70 and 85 years old with active or convalescent COVID-19. This CDR3 is CAISESLYSLDGYTF. The CDR3 bases are TGTGCCATCAGTGAGTCGCTATACAGTTTGGATGGCTACACCTTC.